This T cell receptor beta chain was observed in a study of blood T cell repertoires in COVID-19. The V and J ends lost 4 bases and 1 base respectively, with 7 bases between them. The germline V gene encodes CDR1 ENHRY and CDR2 SYGVKD. The CDR3 runs to 14 residues. Clones were sequenced by immunoSEQ multiplex PCR, and TCRdb holds only the in-frame ones, with some missing. In the table there are about 280,000 clones, around nine tenths of which are singletons. The chain has TRBV10-3 and TRBJ1-4; D gene ambiguous. The TCR originated in a man aged 35 to 55 with acute or convalescent COVID-19. The sample consisted of peripheral blood. The DNA for the CDR3 is TGTGCCATCAGTGGGGGAGGAACTAATGAAAAACTGTTTTTT. Translating gives CAISGGGTNEKLFF.